A single T cell receptor beta chain is shown here with its context. The antigen is not known. Per germline, CDR1 MNHNY and CDR2 SVGAGI (reference sequence). V gave up 5 bases and J gave up 6 bases, with 14 bases separating them. The CDR3 consists of 13 residues. The record originates from a study of cytomegalovirus exposure and HLA in healthy donors. The study, taken as a whole, reports: Segments of the TCR beta V type were, in most cases, productive about 90% or about 30% of the time in an earlier analysis. A missense DCLRE1C variant was associated with V- and J-gene trimming of TCR beta chains in a later analysis, and an independent cohort replicated the association. Researchers reported in a later analysis that common viral pathogens appeared linked to several top clusters.

A multiplex PCR was run with 60 Vbeta primers and 13 Jbeta primers. This table comes from immunoSEQ multiplex PCR, and its TCRdb copy is limited to in-frame clones, with some not included. The sample records 300,000 or so clones, 70% to 90% being singletons. This sequence joins TRBV6-6 and TRBJ2-7, with D perhaps matching TRBD2 (5 bases). The material sequenced was PBMCs. This TCR was sampled from a woman aged 40 to 50 in good health and CMV-seropositive. The CDR3 bases are TGTGCCAGCAGTCCCTCCCTAGCAGGCGAGCAGTACTTC. Amino acids: CASSPSLAGEQYF.